These T cell receptor beta chains were read from a single sample in a study of T cell repertoires in cytomegalovirus infection. TCRdb recomputed calls from the reads with MiXCR, one row per CDR3 protein. The top ten hold less than 25% of the sample, which has approximately 70,000 distinct CDR3 sequences, about 4% seen once. The specimen was PBMCs. The receptors here all came from a human donor in good health (CMV status not recorded). Some clones in this sample may be carry-over from other donors' samples. Each CDR3 is given with its conserved first and last residue. Each record gives: V gene, clone size, D gene, J gene, CDR3 DNA, CDR3 protein. D genes are given only for firm matches. Where a row states a size, it is once, few, many or the class of an expanded clone; other rows omit it.

TRBV4-2	many	-	TRBJ1-5	TGTGCCAGCAGCCAAGAGGCCGGGGCAAATCAGCCCCAGCATTTT	CASSQEAGANQPQHF
TRBV7-2	many	-	TRBJ1-5	TGTGCCAGCAGCTTAACGGGCAGAAATCAGCCCCAGCATTTT	CASSLTGRNQPQHF
TRBV7-9	many	-	TRBJ1-1	TGTGCCAGCAGCCTCCGGGAGAGGGTTAACACTGAAGCTTTCTTT	CASSLRERVNTEAFF
TRBV11-1	many	TRBD1	TRBJ1-1	TGTGCCAGCAGGCCGGGACAGTCCCCTGAAGCTTTCTTT	CASRPGQSPEAFF
TRBV7-2	many	TRBD2	TRBJ2-7	TGTGCCAGCAGCTTAGCGCTCGGACTAGCTTGGTACGAGCAGTACTTC	CASSLALGLAWYEQYF
TRBV7-8	many	-	TRBJ2-2	TGTGCCAGCAGCTTAACCTCTGTCCCTAGGCCCGGGGAGCTGTTTTTT	CASSLTSVPRPGELFF
TRBV7-2	many	-	TRBJ1-1	TGTGCCAGCAGCCCCGGAATGCGGACTCCCACTGAAGCTTTCTTT	CASSPGMRTPTEAFF
TRBV7-1	many	TRBD1	TRBJ1-1	TGTGCCAGCAGCTCAGGGACAGGGATGAACACTGAAGCTTTCTTT	CASSSGTGMNTEAFF
TRBV7-2	-	TRBD2	TRBJ2-4	TGTGCCAGCAGTCATATAGCGGGTGAAGCCAAAAACATTCAGTACTTC	CASSHIAGEAKNIQYF
TRBV7-2	many	-	TRBJ2-1	TGTGCCAGCAGGGCTGCACGCTCCTACAATGAGCAGTTCTTC	CASRAARSYNEQFF
TRBV7-6	many	TRBD1	TRBJ1-2	TGTGCCAGCAGCTTGGACAGGGGCCTAGATGGCTACACCTTC	CASSLDRGLDGYTF
TRBV10-3	many	-	TRBJ2-3	TGTGCCATCAGTGACCCGCAAGACCTTTACACAGATACGCAGTATTTT	CAISDPQDLYTDTQYF
TRBV7-2	many	TRBD1	TRBJ2-7	TGTGCCAGCAGCCCGAGACAGGGATCCTACGAGCAGTACTTC	CASSPRQGSYEQYF
TRBV4-1	many	-	TRBJ2-7	TGCGCCAGCAGCCGATCGAAAGGGGTAGGGGGCTCCTACGAGCAGTACTTC	CASSRSKGVGGSYEQYF
TRBV7-2	many	TRBD2	TRBJ2-1	TGTGCCAGCAAGCGGGCGGGAGGAAGAGATGAGCAGTTCTTC	CASKRAGGRDEQFF
TRBV6-2/TRBV6-3	many	-	TRBJ1-5	TGTGCCAGCACCCTTGGATCCCAGTCTAATCAGCCCCAGCATTTT	CASTLGSQSNQPQHF
TRBV7-8	many	-	TRBJ2-2	TGTGCCAGCAGCTTAGACGCCACCGGGGAGCTGTTTTTT	CASSLDATGELFF
TRBV7-2	many	-	TRBJ2-7	TGTGCCAGCAGCTTAGCGCTAGACTACGAGCAGTACTTC	CASSLALDYEQYF
TRBV12-3/TRBV12-4	many	TRBD2	TRBJ2-3	TGTGCCAGCAGTTTAGCGGGGGGGATCACAGATACGCAGTATTTT	CASSLAGGITDTQYF
TRBV19	many	-	TRBJ1-5	TGTGCCAGTGCCCGGACAGAGGACCAGCCCCAGCATTTT	CASARTEDQPQHF
TRBV27	-	-	TRBJ2-2	TGTGCCAGCAGTTTGTCAGGGAGCCCCGGGGAGCTGTTTTTT	CASSLSGSPGELFF
TRBV7-2	many	-	TRBJ1-6	TGTGCCAGCAGCTTATTGGCAGGGATCTCACCCCTCCACTTT	CASSLLAGISPLHF
TRBV28	few	-	TRBJ1-5	TGTGCCAGCAGTTGGGAGGGGAAGCCCCAGCATTTT	CASSWEGKPQHF
TRBV7-2	many	-	TRBJ2-7	TGTGCCAGCAGCTTAGGGGCCCCGAGCTCCTACGAGCAGTACTTC	CASSLGAPSSYEQYF
TRBV5-5	-	-	TRBJ1-4	TGTGCCAGCAGCTCACCGGGGCCCCGATCCGAAAAACTGTTTTTT	CASSSPGPRSEKLFF
TRBV11-2	many	-	TRBJ2-2	TGTGCCAGCAGCGGAGGGGGGCCTCCTCCCGGGGAGCTGTTTTTT	CASSGGGPPPGELFF
TRBV7-2	many	TRBD1	TRBJ1-2	TGTGCCAGCAGCTCAGTACAGGGGGCGTTGGGCTACACCTTC	CASSSVQGALGYTF
TRBV7-2	many	TRBD1	TRBJ1-6	TGTGCCAGCAGCGGATTCCAGGGGGCTGGTTCACCCCTCCACTTT	CASSGFQGAGSPLHF